Listed below are T cell receptor beta chains from one sample, sequenced in a study of OX40 agonist ivuxolimab in advanced cancers. Method: immunoSEQ multiplex PCR; TCRdb's copy keeps in-frame clones and lacks some. The repertoire holds tens of thousands of clones, with approximately 79% as singletons. Specimen: CD4+ or CD8+ T cells sorted from blood, collected in a trial of the OX40 agonist ivuxolimab. These receptors all stem from an adult with an advanced solid tumor such as melanoma, head and neck, liver or kidney cancer. The CDR3 runs from the conserved cysteine through the conserved F or W. D genes are given only for firm matches. Clone size is not always given. Where it is, it says once, few, many or a class for expanded clones.

V gene	D gene	J gene	clone size	CDR3 protein	CDR3 DNA
TRBV2	.	TRBJ2-6	.	CASSPQGEAGANVLTF	TGTGCCAGCAGCCCCCAAGGGGAGGCTGGGGCCAACGTCCTGACTTTC
TRBV6-5	.	TRBJ2-5	.	CASSSGLPETQYF	TGTGCCAGCAGTTCAGGATTGCCAGAGACCCAGTACTTC
TRBV30	TRBD1	TRBJ2-2	.	CAWQGAGELFF	TGTGCCTGGCAGGGGGCCGGGGAGCTGTTTTTT
TRBV7-2	.	TRBJ2-6	.	CASSRYPLGANVLTF	TGTGCCAGCAGTCGTTACCCACTGGGTGCCAACGTCCTGACTTTC
TRBV5-1	.	TRBJ1-1	few	CASSLETGKNTEAFF	TGCGCCAGCAGCTTGGAGACAGGCAAGAACACTGAAGCTTTCTTT
TRBV6-6	.	TRBJ1-1	.	CASRSMTEAFF	TGTGCCAGCAGAAGTATGACTGAAGCTTTCTTT
TRBV9	TRBD2	TRBJ2-1	.	CASSERWVAGGNEQFF	TGTGCCAGCAGCGAACGATGGGTAGCGGGAGGCAATGAGCAGTTCTTC
TRBV5-1	.	TRBJ1-1	.	CASSLVPGAEAFF	TGCGCCAGCAGCTTGGTTCCAGGGGCTGAAGCTTTCTTT
TRBV5-4	TRBD1	TRBJ2-5	.	CASSELRQGHHF	TGTGCCAGCAGCGAGCTCAGACAGGGCCACCACTTC
TRBV6-1	.	TRBJ2-1	.	CASISGLQFF	TGTGCCAGCATATCGGGACTCCAGTTCTTC
TRBV5-1	.	TRBJ2-1	.	CASGPATNDEQFF	TGCGCCAGCGGTCCAGCCACAAACGATGAGCAGTTCTTC
TRBV6-5	.	TRBJ2-3	.	CASSYTSDTDTQYF	TGTGCCAGCAGTTACACCAGCGACACAGATACGCAGTATTTT
TRBV27	.	TRBJ1-2	.	CASSLGISGYGYTF	TGTGCCAGCAGTTTAGGTATTTCGGGCTATGGCTACACCTTC
TRBV7-2	TRBD1	TRBJ1-5	.	CASSAQTGTEPQHF	TGTGCCAGCAGCGCCCAGACAGGGACGGAGCCCCAGCATTTT
TRBV5-1	.	TRBJ2-7	.	CASSSSGAPSYEQYF	TGCGCCAGCAGCTCCAGTGGGGCCCCTTCCTACGAGCAGTACTTC
TRBV19	.	TRBJ1-4	.	CASSMPRGREGAEKLFF	TGTGCCAGTAGTATGCCCAGGGGCAGGGAAGGGGCTGAAAAACTGTTTTTT
TRBV5-5	.	TRBJ2-7	.	CASSPTGQGLHEQYF	TGTGCCAGCAGTCCCACGGGACAAGGGCTCCACGAGCAGTACTTC
TRBV30	.	TRBJ1-5	.	CAWSDGQKSQPQHF	TGTGCCTGGAGTGACGGACAGAAGAGTCAGCCCCAGCATTTT
TRBV7-9	TRBD1	TRBJ1-1	.	CASIRDSEAFF	TGTGCCAGTATCCGGGACAGCGAAGCTTTCTTT
TRBV5-1	.	TRBJ2-5	.	CASSLRDPVGRETQYF	TGCGCCAGCAGCCTGAGGGACCCCGTGGGGAGAGAGACCCAGTACTTC
TRBV29-1	.	TRBJ2-1	.	CSVGALNNEQFF	TGCAGCGTTGGGGCCCTCAACAATGAGCAGTTCTTC
TRBV20-1	.	TRBJ1-4	.	CSGRANEKLFF	TGCAGTGGCAGGGCTAATGAAAAACTGTTTTTT
TRBV7-2	.	TRBJ2-6	.	CASSLEPGANVLTF	TGTGCCAGCAGCTTAGAGCCTGGGGCCAACGTCCTGACTTTC
TRBV15	.	TRBJ1-1	.	CATSRTGNTEAFF	TGTGCCACCAGCAGAACAGGTAACACTGAAGCTTTCTTT